The present T cell receptor (beta chain) was sequenced within a study of control samples from healthy donors and cancer patients. With 2 bases clipped from V and 5 bases from J, the junction kept 5 bases outside the gene matches. The germline V gene has CDR1 MDHEN and CDR2 SYDVKM. The length of the CDR3 is 14 residues. Libraries were prepared by immunoSEQ multiplex PCR; TCRdb keeps only in-frame clonotypes and omits some of them. The table has 350,000 to 450,000 clones, roughly 90% seen once. Material: PBMCs. The receptor was isolated from a man between 35 and 55 years old with head and neck cancer. The chain combines TRBV28 with TRBJ2-7; TRBD1 agrees at 8 bases. DNA of the CDR3: TGTGCCAGCAGTTTAACAGGGGGAAGCGACGAGCAGTACTTC. Translated, it gives CASSLTGGSDEQYF.